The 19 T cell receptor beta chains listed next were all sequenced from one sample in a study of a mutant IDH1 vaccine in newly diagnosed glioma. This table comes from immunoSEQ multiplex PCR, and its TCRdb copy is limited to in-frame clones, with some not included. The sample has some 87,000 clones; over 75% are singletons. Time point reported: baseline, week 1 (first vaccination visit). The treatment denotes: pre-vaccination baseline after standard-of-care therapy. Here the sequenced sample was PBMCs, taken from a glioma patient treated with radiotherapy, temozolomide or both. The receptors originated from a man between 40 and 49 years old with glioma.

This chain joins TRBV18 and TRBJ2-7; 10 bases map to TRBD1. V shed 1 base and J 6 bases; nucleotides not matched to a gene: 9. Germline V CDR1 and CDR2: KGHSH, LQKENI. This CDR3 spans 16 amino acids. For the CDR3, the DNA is TGTGCCAGCTCACCACTCCGAGGACAGGGGGTAGGCGAGCAGTACTTC. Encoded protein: CASSPLRGQGVGEQYF. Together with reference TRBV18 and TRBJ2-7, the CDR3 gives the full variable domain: NAGVMQNPRHLVRRRGQEARLRCSPMKGHSHVYWYRQLPEEGLKFMVYLQKENIIDESGMPKERFSAEFPKEGPSILRIQQVVRGDSAAYFCASSPLRGQGVGEQYFGPGTRLTVT.

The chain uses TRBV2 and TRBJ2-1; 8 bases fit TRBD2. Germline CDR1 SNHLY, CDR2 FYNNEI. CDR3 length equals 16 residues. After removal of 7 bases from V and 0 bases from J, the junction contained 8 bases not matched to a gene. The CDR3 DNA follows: TGTGCCAGCATTCTCGGGGGGGCCCGCTCCTACAATGAGCAGTTCTTC. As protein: CASILGGARSYNEQFF.

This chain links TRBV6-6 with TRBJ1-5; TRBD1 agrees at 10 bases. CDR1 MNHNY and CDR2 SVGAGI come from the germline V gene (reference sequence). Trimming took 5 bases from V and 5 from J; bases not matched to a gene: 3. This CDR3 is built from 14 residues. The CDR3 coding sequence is TGTGCCAGCAGTCGCGGACAGGGGGATCAGCCCCAGCATTTT. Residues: CASSRGQGDQPQHF.

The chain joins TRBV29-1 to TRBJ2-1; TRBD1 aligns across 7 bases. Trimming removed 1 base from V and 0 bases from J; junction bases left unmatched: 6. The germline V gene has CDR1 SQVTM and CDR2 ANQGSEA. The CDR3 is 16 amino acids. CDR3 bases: TGCAGCGTTGAAGGCCGACAGGGCGGCTCCTACAATGAGCAGTTCTTC. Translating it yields CSVEGRQGGSYNEQFF.

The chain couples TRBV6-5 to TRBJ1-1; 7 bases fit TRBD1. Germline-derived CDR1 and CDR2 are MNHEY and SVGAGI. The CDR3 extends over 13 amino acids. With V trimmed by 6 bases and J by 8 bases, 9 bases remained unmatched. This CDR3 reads CASSSDRAMEAFF. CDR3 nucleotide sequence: TGTGCCAGCAGCTCTGACAGGGCAATGGAAGCTTTCTTT.

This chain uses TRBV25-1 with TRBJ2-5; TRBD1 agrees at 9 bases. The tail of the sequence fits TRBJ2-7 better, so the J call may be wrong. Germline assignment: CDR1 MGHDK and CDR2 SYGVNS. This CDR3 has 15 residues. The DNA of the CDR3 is TGTGCCAGCAGTGAATGGGAGGACAGGGGTTACGAGCAGTACTTC. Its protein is CASSEWEDRGYEQYF.

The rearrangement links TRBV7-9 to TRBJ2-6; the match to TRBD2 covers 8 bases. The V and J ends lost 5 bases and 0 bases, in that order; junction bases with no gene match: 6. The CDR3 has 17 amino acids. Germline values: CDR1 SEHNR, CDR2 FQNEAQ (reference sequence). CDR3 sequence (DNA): TGTGCCAGCAGCCGAACTAGCGGATCCTCTGGGGCCAACGTCCTGACTTTC. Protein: CASSRTSGSSGANVLTF.

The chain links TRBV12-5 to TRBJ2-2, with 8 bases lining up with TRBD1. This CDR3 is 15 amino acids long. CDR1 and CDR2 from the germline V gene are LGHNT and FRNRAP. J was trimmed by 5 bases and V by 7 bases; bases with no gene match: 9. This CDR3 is CASAHGQGGTGELFF. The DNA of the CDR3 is TGTGCTAGTGCCCATGGACAGGGCGGAACCGGGGAGCTGTTTTTT.

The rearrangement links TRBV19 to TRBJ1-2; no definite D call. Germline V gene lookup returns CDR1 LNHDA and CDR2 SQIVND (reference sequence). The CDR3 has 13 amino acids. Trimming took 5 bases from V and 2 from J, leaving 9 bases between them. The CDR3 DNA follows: TGTGCCAGTAGTGAGGGAGGCAACTATGGCTACACCTTC. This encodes CASSEGGNYGYTF.

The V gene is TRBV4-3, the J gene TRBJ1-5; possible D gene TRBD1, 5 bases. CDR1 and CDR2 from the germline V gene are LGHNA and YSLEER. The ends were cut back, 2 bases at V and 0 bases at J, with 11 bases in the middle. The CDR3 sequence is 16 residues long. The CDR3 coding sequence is TGCGCCAGCAGCCAAACGTCGGACAATAGCAATCAGCCCCAGCATTTT. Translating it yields CASSQTSDNSNQPQHF.

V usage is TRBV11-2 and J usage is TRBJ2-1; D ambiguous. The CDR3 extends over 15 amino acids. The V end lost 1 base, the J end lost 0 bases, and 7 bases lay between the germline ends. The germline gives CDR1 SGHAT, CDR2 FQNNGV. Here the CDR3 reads CASSLAASSYNEQFF. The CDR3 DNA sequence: TGTGCCAGCAGCTTAGCGGCAAGCTCCTACAATGAGCAGTTCTTC.

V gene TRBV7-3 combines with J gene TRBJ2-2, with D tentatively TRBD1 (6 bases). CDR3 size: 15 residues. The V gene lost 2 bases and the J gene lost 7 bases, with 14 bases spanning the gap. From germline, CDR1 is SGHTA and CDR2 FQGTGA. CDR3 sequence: CASSLLGGLVGELFF. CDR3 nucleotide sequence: TGTGCCAGCAGCTTACTTGGGGGCTTAGTCGGGGAGCTGTTTTTT.

DNA of the CDR3: TGTGCCAGCAGCCTGCGGGTAGCGGCTAACTATGGCTACACCTTC. This encodes CASSLRVAANYGYTF. J is TRBJ1-2 and V is TRBV13; the D is unclear. The V gene's germline CDR1 is PRHDT and CDR2 FYEKMQ (reference sequence). This CDR3 has 15 residues. The germline V and J ends were trimmed by 5 bases and 0 bases, with 13 bases remaining between them.

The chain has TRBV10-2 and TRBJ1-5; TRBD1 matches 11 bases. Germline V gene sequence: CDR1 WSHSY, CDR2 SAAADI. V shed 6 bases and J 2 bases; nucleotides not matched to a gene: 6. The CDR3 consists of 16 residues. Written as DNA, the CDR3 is TGCGCCAGCAGCCCGGGACAGGGGGTTCGCAATCAGCCCCAGCATTTT. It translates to CASSPGQGVRNQPQHF.

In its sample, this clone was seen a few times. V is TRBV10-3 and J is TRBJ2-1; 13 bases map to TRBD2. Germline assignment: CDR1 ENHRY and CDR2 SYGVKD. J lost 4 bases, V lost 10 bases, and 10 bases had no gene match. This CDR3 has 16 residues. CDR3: CATAGLAGALYNEQFF. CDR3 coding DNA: TGTGCCACGGCTGGACTAGCGGGAGCCTTATACAATGAGCAGTTCTTC.

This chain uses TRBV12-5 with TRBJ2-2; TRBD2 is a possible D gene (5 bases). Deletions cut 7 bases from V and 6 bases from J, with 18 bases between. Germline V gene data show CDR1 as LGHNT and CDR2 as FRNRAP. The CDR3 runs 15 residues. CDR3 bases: TGTGCTAGTGCCCAAAAGGAGGTAGCCGCCGGGGAGCTGTTTTTT. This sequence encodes CASAQKEVAAGELFF.

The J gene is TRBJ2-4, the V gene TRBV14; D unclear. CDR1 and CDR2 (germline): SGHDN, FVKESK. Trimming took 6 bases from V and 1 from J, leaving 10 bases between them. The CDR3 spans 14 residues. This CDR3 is CASRESGAKNIQYF. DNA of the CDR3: TGTGCCAGCAGGGAAAGTGGGGCCAAAAACATTCAGTACTTC.

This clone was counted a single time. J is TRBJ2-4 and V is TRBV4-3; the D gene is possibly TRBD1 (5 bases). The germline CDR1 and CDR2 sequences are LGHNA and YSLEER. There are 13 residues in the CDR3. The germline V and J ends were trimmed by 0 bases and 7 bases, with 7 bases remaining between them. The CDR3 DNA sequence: TGCGCCAGCAGCCAAGACAGGGCCAACATTCAGTACTTC. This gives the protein CASSQDRANIQYF.

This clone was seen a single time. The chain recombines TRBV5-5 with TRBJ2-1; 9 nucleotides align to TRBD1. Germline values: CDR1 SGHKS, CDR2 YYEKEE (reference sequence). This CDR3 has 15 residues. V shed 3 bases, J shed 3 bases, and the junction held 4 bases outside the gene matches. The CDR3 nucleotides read TGTGCCAGCAGCTCGGGACAGGGAGGCTACAATGAGCAGTTCTTC. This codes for CASSSGQGGYNEQFF.